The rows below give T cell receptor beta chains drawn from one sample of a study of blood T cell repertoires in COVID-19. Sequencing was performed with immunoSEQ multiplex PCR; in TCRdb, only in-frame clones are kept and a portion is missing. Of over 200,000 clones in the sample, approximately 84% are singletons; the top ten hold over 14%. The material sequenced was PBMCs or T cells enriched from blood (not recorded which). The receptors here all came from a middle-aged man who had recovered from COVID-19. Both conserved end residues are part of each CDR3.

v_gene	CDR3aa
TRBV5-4	CASSTNKNTGELFF
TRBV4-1	CASSPRYGTGNQPQHF
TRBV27	CASSLRGQNTEAFF
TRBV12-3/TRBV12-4	CASSSYGKTEAFF
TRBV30	CAWTPPTGAGELFF
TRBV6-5	CASSSPGLAYEQYF
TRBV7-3	CASSGTGADTQYF
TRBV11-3	CASSLALRETNTGELFF
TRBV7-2	CASTQGTSYEQYF
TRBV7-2	CASSSADRVGYTF
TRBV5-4	CASSSQKEGHNEQFF
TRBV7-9	CASSLAGQGAVGYTF
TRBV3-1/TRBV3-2	CASSQGTGGAYEQYF
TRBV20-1	CSARGPFGTEAFF
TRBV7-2	CASSINSGGADEQFF
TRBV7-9	CASSQGTDTQYF
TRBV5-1	CASSTGAVDTEAFF
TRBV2	CASRRGSTEAFF
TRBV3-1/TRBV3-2	CASSPPPSYNEQFF
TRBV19	CASSMQGNYEQYF
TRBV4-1	CASSQRLAGTRTDTQYF
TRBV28	CASSPHRVGNTEAFF
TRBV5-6	CASSLDSNYAGEDTEAFF
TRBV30	CAWNPPAAGVDEQYF
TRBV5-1	CASSLAGALNTEAFF
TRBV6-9	CASSHPTGGIDYEQYF
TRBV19	CASTLGGQPQHF
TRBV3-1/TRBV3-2	CASSQDLRGPAFF
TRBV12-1	CASSSRTEGQCQTEAFF
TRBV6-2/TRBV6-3	CASSSRDRSLIQHF
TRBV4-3	CASSQSGSNQPQHF
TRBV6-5	CASKTGLSSEQFF
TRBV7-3	CASSLMGGLVRDTQYF